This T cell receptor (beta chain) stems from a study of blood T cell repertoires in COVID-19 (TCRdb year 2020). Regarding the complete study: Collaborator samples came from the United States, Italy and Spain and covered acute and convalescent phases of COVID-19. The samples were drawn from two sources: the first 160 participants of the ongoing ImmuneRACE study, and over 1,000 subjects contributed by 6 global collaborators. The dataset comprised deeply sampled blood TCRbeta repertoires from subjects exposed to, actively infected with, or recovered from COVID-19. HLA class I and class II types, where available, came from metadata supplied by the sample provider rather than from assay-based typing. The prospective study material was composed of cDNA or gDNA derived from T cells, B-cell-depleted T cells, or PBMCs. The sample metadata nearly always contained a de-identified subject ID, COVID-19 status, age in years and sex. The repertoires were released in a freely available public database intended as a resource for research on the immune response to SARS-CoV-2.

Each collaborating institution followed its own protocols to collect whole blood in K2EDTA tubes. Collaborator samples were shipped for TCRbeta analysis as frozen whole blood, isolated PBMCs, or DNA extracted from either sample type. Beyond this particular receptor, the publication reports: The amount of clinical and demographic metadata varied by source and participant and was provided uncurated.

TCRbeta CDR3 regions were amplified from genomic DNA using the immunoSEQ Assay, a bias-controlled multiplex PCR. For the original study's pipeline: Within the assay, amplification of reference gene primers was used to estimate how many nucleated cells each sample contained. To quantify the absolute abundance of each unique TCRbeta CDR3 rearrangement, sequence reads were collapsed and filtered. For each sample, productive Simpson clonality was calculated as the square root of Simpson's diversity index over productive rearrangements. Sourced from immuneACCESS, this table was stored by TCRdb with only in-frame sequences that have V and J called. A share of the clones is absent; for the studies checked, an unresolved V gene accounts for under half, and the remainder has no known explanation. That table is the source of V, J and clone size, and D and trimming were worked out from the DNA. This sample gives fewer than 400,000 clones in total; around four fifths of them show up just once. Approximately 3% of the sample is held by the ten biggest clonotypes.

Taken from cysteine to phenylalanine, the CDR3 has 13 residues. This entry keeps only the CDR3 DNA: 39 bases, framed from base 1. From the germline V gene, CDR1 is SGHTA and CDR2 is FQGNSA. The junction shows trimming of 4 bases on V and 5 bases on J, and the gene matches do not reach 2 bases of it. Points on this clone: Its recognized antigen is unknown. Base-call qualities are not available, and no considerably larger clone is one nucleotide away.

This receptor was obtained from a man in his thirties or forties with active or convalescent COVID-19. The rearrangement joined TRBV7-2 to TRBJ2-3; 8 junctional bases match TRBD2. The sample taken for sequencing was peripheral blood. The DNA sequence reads TGTGCCAGCAGCTCAGCGGGAGTAGATACGCAGTATTTT. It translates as CASSSAGVDTQYF. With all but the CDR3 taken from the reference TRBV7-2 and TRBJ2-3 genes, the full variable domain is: GAGVSQSPSNKVTEKGKDVELRCDPISGHTALYWYRQSLGQGLEFLIYFQGNSAPDKSGLPSDRFSAERTGGSVSTLTIQRTQQEDSAVYLCASSSAGVDTQYFGPGTRLTVL.